A selection of T cell receptor beta chains follows, all from one sample in a study of T cells in localized non-small cell lung cancer. Sequencing used immunoSEQ multiplex PCR; TCRdb keeps in-frame clones, though not all of them. The repertoire includes around 83,000 clones, roughly 87% of them detected once, and more than 14% sits in the top ten. Here the sequenced sample was peripheral blood, taken before any cancer treatment. The origin of the receptors is a man aged 40 to 70 with stage I squamous cell lung carcinoma. The CDR3 runs from the conserved cysteine through the conserved F or W. The order of the fields is J gene, clone size, D gene, V gene, CDR3 protein, CDR3 DNA. The D gene is left open where the match is weak. Only some rows state a clone size, as once, few, many or a class for expanded clones.

J: TRBJ2-7; size: NA; D: TRBD1; V: TRBV7-9; CDR3: CASGDRGRREQYF; DNA: TGTGCCAGCGGGGACAGGGGGCGACGAGAGCAGTACTTC
J: TRBJ2-7; size: NA; D: TRBD1; V: TRBV18; CDR3: CASSPRTGGEYEQYF; DNA: TGTGCCAGCTCACCACGCACAGGGGGCGAATACGAGCAGTACTTC
J: TRBJ1-2; size: NA; D: NA; V: TRBV18; CDR3: CASSPQSGPLYGYTF; DNA: TGTGCCAGCTCACCACAGAGCGGGCCACTTTACGGCTACACCTTC
J: TRBJ2-7; size: NA; D: NA; V: TRBV7-9; CDR3: CASSSQGHEQYF; DNA: TGTGCCAGCAGCTCGCAGGGTCACGAGCAGTACTTC
J: TRBJ1-4; size: NA; D: NA; V: TRBV16; CDR3: CASSQSIGAFYEKLFF; DNA: TGTGCCAGCAGCCAGTCAATAGGGGCCTTCTATGAAAAACTGTTTTTT
J: TRBJ1-3; size: NA; D: NA; V: TRBV19; CDR3: CAARTDGNTIYF; DNA: TGTGCCGCCCGGACAGATGGAAACACCATATATTTT
J: TRBJ1-5; size: once; D: NA; V: TRBV18; CDR3: CASSPPGGENQPQHF; DNA: TGTGCCAGCTCACCACCAGGAGGGGAAAATCAGCCCCAGCATTTT
J: TRBJ1-6; size: NA; D: NA; V: TRBV2; CDR3: CASRQENSYNSPLHF; DNA: TGTGCCAGCAGACAGGAAAACTCCTATAATTCACCCCTCCACTTT
J: TRBJ1-1; size: NA; D: NA; V: TRBV15; CDR3: CATSRALGIGFRAFF; DNA: TGTGCCACCAGCAGAGCTCTCGGTATAGGGTTTAGGGCTTTCTTT
J: TRBJ2-3; size: NA; D: NA; V: TRBV5-1; CDR3: CASSHSRVAGTQYGTDTQYF; DNA: TGCGCCAGCAGCCACTCGAGGGTGGCAGGGACCCAGTACGGGACAGATACGCAGTATTTT
J: TRBJ1-5; size: NA; D: TRBD1; V: TRBV12-5; CDR3: CASGPGGLGNQPQHF; DNA: TGTGCTAGTGGTCCAGGGGGCTTAGGCAATCAGCCCCAGCATTTT
J: TRBJ1-1; size: NA; D: NA; V: TRBV5-1; CDR3: CASSLLRADDPEAFF; DNA: TGCGCCAGCAGCTTGTTGAGGGCCGATGACCCTGAAGCTTTCTTT
J: TRBJ2-2; size: NA; D: TRBD2; V: TRBV5-1; CDR3: CASSLEASGARTGELFF; DNA: TGCGCCAGCAGCTTGGAGGCTAGCGGGGCCCGAACCGGGGAGCTGTTTTTT
J: TRBJ1-2; size: NA; D: TRBD1; V: TRBV14; CDR3: CASSQADRFYGYTF; DNA: TGTGCCAGCAGCCAAGCGGACAGGTTCTATGGCTACACCTTC
J: TRBJ1-2; size: NA; D: NA; V: TRBV4-1; CDR3: CASSQDTTGMNYGYTF; DNA: TGCGCCAGCAGCCAAGATACAACAGGGATGAACTATGGCTACACCTTC
J: TRBJ2-7; size: NA; D: NA; V: TRBV4-1; CDR3: CASSHYSYEQYF; DNA: TGCGCCAGCAGCCACTATTCGTACGAGCAGTACTTC
J: TRBJ2-1; size: NA; D: TRBD1; V: TRBV5-6; CDR3: CASSGRPTGNSYNEQFF; DNA: TGTGCCAGCAGCGGGCGGCCGACAGGGAACTCCTACAATGAGCAGTTCTTC
J: TRBJ2-3; size: NA; D: TRBD2; V: TRBV7-2; CDR3: CASSLELAGRDTQYF; DNA: TGTGCCAGCAGCTTAGAACTAGCGGGGCGTGATACGCAGTATTTT
J: TRBJ2-5; size: once; D: NA; V: TRBV6-1; CDR3: CASSEVGKRPQYF; DNA: TGTGCCAGCAGTGAAGTTGGGAAGAGGCCCCAGTACTTC
J: TRBJ1-5; size: NA; D: TRBD1; V: TRBV19; CDR3: CASSASDRGKQPQHF; DNA: TGTGCCAGTAGCGCCTCGGACAGGGGGAAGCAGCCCCAGCATTTT
J: TRBJ1-1; size: NA; D: NA; V: TRBV11-2; CDR3: CASSPNRHEAFF; DNA: TGTGCCAGCAGCCCCAACAGGCATGAAGCTTTCTTT
J: TRBJ1-1; size: NA; D: NA; V: TRBV29-1; CDR3: CSVEDTSPEAFF; DNA: TGCAGCGTTGAAGATACCTCCCCTGAAGCTTTCTTT
J: TRBJ2-3; size: NA; D: TRBD2; V: TRBV13; CDR3: CASSASSERGWTDTQYF; DNA: TGTGCCAGCAGCGCCTCCTCGGAGCGGGGTTGGACAGATACGCAGTATTTT
J: TRBJ1-2; size: NA; D: NA; V: TRBV5-4; CDR3: CASSLGVDNYGYTF; DNA: TGTGCCAGCAGCTTGGGGGTGGATAACTATGGCTACACCTTC
J: TRBJ1-1; size: NA; D: NA; V: TRBV10-1; CDR3: CASKGDTENTEAFF; DNA: TGCGCCAGCAAGGGGGACACGGAGAACACTGAAGCTTTCTTT
J: TRBJ2-2; size: NA; D: NA; V: TRBV18; CDR3: CASSGDTRYTGELFF; DNA: TGTGCCAGCTCGGGGGATACGAGGTACACCGGGGAGCTGTTTTTT
J: TRBJ1-2; size: NA; D: TRBD1; V: TRBV28; CDR3: CASSFSDRVYGYTF; DNA: TGTGCCAGCAGTTTCTCGGACAGGGTCTATGGCTACACCTTC
J: TRBJ1-1; size: NA; D: NA; V: TRBV5-1; CDR3: CASRRTPAPEAFF; DNA: TGCGCCAGCAGGCGGACACCGGCCCCTGAAGCTTTCTTT
J: TRBJ2-4; size: NA; D: NA; V: TRBV11-2; CDR3: CASSRGQPQNIQYF; DNA: TGTGCCAGCAGTAGGGGACAACCCCAAAACATTCAGTACTTC
J: TRBJ1-4; size: NA; D: TRBD1; V: TRBV5-6; CDR3: CASSLTRDRGREKLFF; DNA: TGTGCCAGCAGCTTGACTAGGGACAGGGGGCGTGAAAAACTGTTTTTT
J: TRBJ2-1; size: NA; D: NA; V: TRBV5-1; CDR3: CASSLGAGPYNEQFF; DNA: TGCGCCAGCAGCTTAGGGGCAGGGCCCTACAATGAGCAGTTCTTC
J: TRBJ2-4; size: NA; D: NA; V: TRBV28; CDR3: CASKNGGEEGKNIQYF; DNA: TGTGCCAGCAAAAATGGCGGGGAAGAGGGCAAAAACATTCAGTACTTC
J: TRBJ1-1; size: NA; D: TRBD1; V: TRBV5-1; CDR3: CASSSQGAVRNTEAFF; DNA: TGCGCCAGCAGCTCCCAGGGGGCGGTGAGGAACACTGAAGCTTTCTTT
J: TRBJ2-1; size: NA; D: TRBD1; V: TRBV10-3; CDR3: CAISVNRGDNEQFF; DNA: TGTGCCATCAGTGTTAACAGGGGGGACAATGAGCAGTTCTTC
J: TRBJ2-7; size: NA; D: TRBD1; V: TRBV5-6; CDR3: CASRGGDRAYEQYF; DNA: TGTGCCAGCAGGGGAGGGGACAGGGCCTACGAGCAGTACTTC
J: TRBJ1-2; size: once; D: TRBD1; V: TRBV2; CDR3: CACAGTGGRSYTF; DNA: TGTGCCTGCGCCGGGACAGGGGGACGGTCCTACACCTTC
J: TRBJ2-2; size: NA; D: NA; V: TRBV5-4; CDR3: CASSLPGGDTGELFF; DNA: TGTGCCAGCAGCTTGCCCGGGGGCGACACCGGGGAGCTGTTTTTT
J: TRBJ1-2; size: NA; D: TRBD1; V: TRBV6-6; CDR3: CASSDRDRGLSGYTF; DNA: TGTGCCAGCAGTGACCGGGACAGGGGGCTTAGTGGCTACACCTTC
J: TRBJ2-2; size: NA; D: NA; V: TRBV4-3; CDR3: CASSQERFYGTGELFF; DNA: TGCGCCAGCAGCCAAGAGAGGTTTTATGGCACCGGGGAGCTGTTTTTT
J: TRBJ2-2; size: NA; D: NA; V: TRBV5-8; CDR3: CASSLPGRTPKAHTGELFF; DNA: TGTGCCAGCAGCCTTCCGGGACGGACCCCTAAGGCTCATACCGGGGAGCTGTTTTTT
J: TRBJ2-2; size: NA; D: TRBD1; V: TRBV9; CDR3: CASSRTGQNTGELFF; DNA: TGTGCCAGCAGCCGGACAGGGCAGAACACCGGGGAGCTGTTTTTT
J: TRBJ1-5; size: once; D: TRBD1; V: TRBV2; CDR3: CASSWDRGNQPQHF; DNA: TGTGCCAGCAGTTGGGACAGGGGCAATCAGCCCCAGCATTTT